This note documents a single T cell receptor (beta chain) sequence. Its specificity is unknown. This sample is part of a study of shared clonotypes between healthy human individuals. Study-level points and caveats: Non-shared clonotypes had lower generation probabilities than those shared by all four donors.

Produced via immunoSEQ multiplex PCR; TCRdb's table is partial and in-frame only. The table includes 950,000 to 1,300,000 clones, about 80% detected once. Between the trimmed V and J ends, which lost 11 bases and 2 bases, there was a span of 10 bases. The CDR3 length is 12 residues. Germline V lookup: CDR1 MDHEN, CDR2 SYDVKM. Input material: memory CD4+ T cells sorted from blood. The subset was: CD45RA-negative fraction. The chain uses TRBV28 and TRBJ2-1; the D gene is possibly TRBD2 (6 bases). The receptor's source is a man between 18 and 35 years old in good health. In DNA form, the CDR3 reads TGTGCCTGCGGGGTTACCTACAATGAGCAGTTCTTC. Translated: CACGVTYNEQFF.